The clone carrying this T cell receptor (beta chain) came up many times. What it recognizes is unknown. The data originate from a study of spatial heterogeneity in lung cancer. Study details: Roughly two years after resection was the median timing of the follow-up PBMC samples, which were sequenced when available. Study outcomes and limitations: There were more appearances of ubiquitous expanded tumor TCRs in blood at resection than at follow-up.

TCRdb reprocessed the 5' RACE reads via MiXCR and lists one record per CDR3 protein. Seen here are about 27,000 distinct CDR3 sequences, 5.4% observed once, and the top ten hold around 24%. Described time point: blood at routine non-recurrence follow-up after resection. In each case, whole RNA from tumor, nontumor lung or frozen PBMC was sequenced unsorted. V lost 3 bases and J lost 3, with 6 bases in between. This CDR3 comprises 12 residues. The TCR originated in a female donor with early-stage non-small cell lung cancer. This chain joins TRBV12-3 or TRBV12-4 and TRBJ2-7; D not certain. The sequenced sample was PBMCs, obtained at follow-up. CDR3 sequence: CASSFVNYEQYF. Written as DNA, the CDR3 is TGTGCCAGCAGTTTCGTCAACTACGAGCAGTACTTC.